These T cell receptor beta chains were read from a single sample in a study of T cell repertoires in cytomegalovirus infection. TCRdb processed the reads anew with MiXCR; each CDR3 protein has one entry. The sample consists of 510,000 or so distinct CDR3 sequences, roughly 29% of them appearing once. Sequenced sample: PBMCs. Source of these receptors: a human donor in good health (CMV status not recorded). Some clones in this sample may be carry-over from other donors' samples. Both conserved end residues are part of each CDR3. The D gene is left open where the match is weak. Clone size, where shown, is once, few, many, or a class for clones that have expanded.

j_gene,v_gene,d_gene,abundance,CDR3aa,CDR3nt
TRBJ2-5,TRBV20-1,NA,NA,CSARWDLSETQYF,TGCAGTGCTAGATGGGACCTCTCGGAGACCCAGTACTTC
TRBJ1-2,TRBV7-2,TRBD1,many,CASSGQGAANGYTF,TGTGCCAGCAGCGGACAGGGGGCGGCTAATGGCTACACCTTC
TRBJ2-1,TRBV27,NA,NA,CASSLSRSGGEQFF,TGTGCCAGCAGTTTATCCCGCAGCGGTGGTGAGCAGTTCTTC
TRBJ2-1,TRBV28,TRBD1,NA,CASTHGGQGARNEQFF,TGTGCCAGCACTCATGGTGGACAGGGGGCGCGGAATGAGCAGTTCTTC
TRBJ2-5,TRBV27,TRBD1,NA,CATGGSGGIRETQYF,TGTGCAACAGGGGGGAGTGGCGGGATCCGGGAGACCCAGTACTTC
TRBJ2-7,TRBV7-2,NA,many,CASRAEGYEQYF,TGTGCCAGCAGGGCGGAAGGCTACGAGCAGTACTTC
TRBJ1-1,TRBV12-3/TRBV12-4,NA,NA,CASSLLGSMNTEAFF,TGTGCCAGCAGTTTATTGGGGTCCATGAACACTGAAGCTTTCTTT
TRBJ2-2,TRBV7-9,TRBD1,many,CASTLNPDRGVYTGELFF,TGTGCCAGCACCTTGAACCCCGACAGGGGAGTATACACCGGGGAGCTGTTTTTT
TRBJ2-7,TRBV7-2,TRBD2,NA,CASSLAGRAYEQYF,TGTGCCAGCAGCTTAGCTGGGAGGGCCTACGAGCAGTACTTC
TRBJ2-5,TRBV7-2,NA,NA,CASSSRRNRETQYF,TGTGCCAGCAGCTCTAGAAGGAATCGGGAGACCCAGTACTTC
TRBJ1-1,TRBV5-1,NA,NA,CASSAQGRGGTEAFF,TGCGCCAGCAGCGCCCAGGGACGAGGGGGTACTGAAGCTTTCTTT
TRBJ2-5,TRBV19,TRBD1,NA,CASQQVGQKETQYF,TGTGCCAGTCAACAGGTGGGACAGAAAGAGACCCAGTACTTC
TRBJ1-2,TRBV12-3/TRBV12-4,NA,NA,CASAQGKANYGYTF,TGTGCCAGCGCACAGGGCAAAGCTAACTATGGCTACACCTTC
TRBJ1-2,TRBV5-8,NA,NA,CASSLPSPLGYGYTF,TGTGCCAGCAGCCTCCCAAGTCCCCTCGGCTATGGCTACACCTTC
TRBJ2-1,TRBV6-5,NA,few,CASSNQRRDLMFF,TGTGCCAGCAGTAATCAAAGGCGGGACCTAATGTTCTTC
TRBJ1-6,TRBV15,NA,few,CATSPVGGGRNSPLHF,TGTGCCACCAGCCCAGTGGGGGGAGGTAGGAATTCACCCCTCCACTTT
TRBJ2-1,TRBV2,NA,NA,CASSEAGAGAYNEQFF,TGTGCCAGCAGTGAAGCTGGGGCAGGAGCCTACAATGAGCAGTTCTTC